The sequence of this T cell receptor beta chain was determined in a study of blood T cell repertoires in COVID-19. Per the germline V gene, CDR1 is GTSNPN and CDR2 is SVGIG (reference sequence). This CDR3 contains 14 residues. V was pared by 2 bases and J by 6 bases, with 7 bases of the junction left unmatched. Here immunoSEQ multiplex PCR was the method, and the copy in TCRdb shows in-frame clones only, minus some. In the table there are 160,000 or so clones, around 83% of which are singletons. This chain uses TRBV30 with TRBJ1-2; 9 nucleotides agree with TRBD1. The receptor was isolated from a woman in her 50s with acute or convalescent COVID-19. Source material: peripheral blood. This CDR3 reads CAWSRPDRGNGYTF. Written as DNA, the CDR3 is TGTGCCTGGAGTCGACCAGACAGGGGGAATGGCTACACCTTC.